These 11 T cell receptor beta chains came from one sample sequenced in a study of CD8 T cells in ankylosing spondylitis listed by TCRdb under 2017. Receptor amplification or capture employed 5' RACE. Sequencing relied on an Illumina HiSeq 2500. TCRdb reran the public reads through fastp at Q25 and MiXCR, keeping productive beta chains. Each record represents a unique CDR3 protein, reported with the most common genes and DNA among its rows. Within this sample are 250,000 or so distinct CDR3 sequences, with 10% to 13% of them counted one time only. 2.6% of the sample comes from the top ten. What was sequenced was blood, either unsorted or a sorted T cell fraction (not recorded which). The receptors originated from a male donor with ankylosing spondylitis or in good health (not recorded which).

The V and J genes are TRBV20-1 and TRBJ2-1; 7 nucleotides line up with TRBD2. This CDR3 spans 14 amino acids. Per the germline V gene, CDR1 is DFQATT and CDR2 is SNEGSKA (reference sequence). V dropped 5 bases and J dropped 5; count of bases not matched to a gene: 9. DNA of the CDR3: TGCAGTGCTGCACCGGCGGGAGCCAACAATGAGCAGTTCTTC. Translating it yields CSAAPAGANNEQFF.

This clonotype came up many times. The gene calls are TRBV5-1 and TRBJ2-3; tentatively, D is TRBD1 (6 bases). The CDR3 contains 14 residues. V lost 3 bases to trimming and J lost 6 bases, with 14 bases between them. Germline V gene sequence: CDR1 SGHRS, CDR2 YFSETQ. CDR3 bases: TGCGCCAGCAGCTCCTTCGACAGGTGGGATACGCAGTATTTT. Its translation: CASSSFDRWDTQYF.

This clonotype was seen at least ten times. The V call is TRBV12-3 or TRBV12-4, the J call TRBJ2-7; 9 nucleotides agree with TRBD1. The CDR3 sequence is 14 residues long. V gave up 5 bases and J gave up 6 bases; unmatched junction bases: 8. The CDR3 reads CASSLGTGLPEQYF. For the CDR3, the DNA is TGTGCCAGCAGTCTCGGGACAGGGCTCCCCGAGCAGTACTTC.

This clonotype was seen ten or more times. The J gene is TRBJ1-2, the V gene TRBV27; D gene uncertain. The CDR3 is 13 amino acids. V was shortened by 1 base and J by 4 bases, with 7 bases between the two germline ends. Germline loops: CDR1 MNHEY, CDR2 SMNVEV (reference sequence). The CDR3 bases are TGTGCCAGCAGTTTATACCGGAGCTATGGCTACACCTTC. This sequence encodes CASSLYRSYGYTF.

This clonotype was recorded at least ten times. The chain carries TRBV7-2 and TRBJ1-2; D ambiguous. The germline CDR1 and CDR2 sequences are SGHTA and FQGNSA. There are 14 residues in the CDR3. Trimming took off 0 bases at V and 2 bases at J, with 7 bases between the two ends. CDR3 coding DNA: TGTGCCAGCAGCTTAGCTCCAGTGAACTATGGCTACACCTTC. Protein sequence: CASSLAPVNYGYTF. Looking up the rest from reference TRBV7-2 and TRBJ1-2 gives the full variable domain: GAGVSQSPSNKVTEKGKDVELRCDPISGHTALYWYRQSLGQGLEFLIYFQGNSAPDKSGLPSDRFSAERTGGSVSTLTIQRTQQEDSAVYLCASSLAPVNYGYTFGSGTRLTVV.

This clonotype was found many times. The genes are TRBV20-1 and TRBJ2-5; a possible D gene is TRBD2 (6 bases). The CDR3 has 14 amino acids. Looked up from germline, CDR1 is DFQATT and CDR2 is SNEGSKA (reference sequence). V was cut by 6 bases and J by 4 bases, with 18 bases left in between. The CDR3 protein is CSAPWRVVPETQYF. The CDR3 nucleotides read TGCAGTGCCCCCTGGAGGGTGGTGCCAGAGACCCAGTACTTC.

In its sample, this clonotype was seen a few times. The V call is TRBV7-9, the J call TRBJ1-4; TRBD1 agrees at 9 bases. V lost 5 bases, J lost 11 bases, and 18 bases stayed unmatched. CDR1 and CDR2 from the germline V gene are SEHNR and FQNEAQ (reference sequence). The CDR3 is 17 residues long. For the CDR3, the DNA is TGTGCCAGCAGCGTTAACAGGGGGCTGAAATTTTTCGAGAAACTGTTTTTT. Protein product: CASSVNRGLKFFEKLFF.

There are many counts of this clonotype. The rearrangement joins TRBV25-1 to TRBJ1-2; D is undetermined. In germline, CDR1 is MGHDK, CDR2 SYGVNS. The CDR3 has 14 residues. Trimming cost V 9 bases and J 1 base, with 15 bases left between them. This CDR3 is CASALGSYNYGYTF. The CDR3 nucleotides are TGTGCCAGTGCCCTCGGCAGCTATAACTATGGCTACACCTTC.

This clonotype was observed at least ten times. The J gene is TRBJ2-5, the V gene TRBV6-5, with a possible D match to TRBD2 (6 bases). V shed 4 bases and J shed 1 base, with 16 bases lying between them. Germline V gene lookup returns CDR1 MNHEY and CDR2 SVGAGI. This CDR3 is 16 amino acids long. CDR3 bases: TGTGCCAGCAGTTCCCCTCACGGGACTGGCCAAGAGACCCAGTACTTC. It encodes CASSSPHGTGQETQYF.

The V call is TRBV20-1, the J call TRBJ2-5; TRBD2 matches at 12 bases. The germline V gene encodes CDR1 DFQATT and CDR2 SNEGSKA (reference sequence). This CDR3 is built from 16 residues. J lost 3 bases, V lost 1 base, and 6 bases had no gene match. CDR3 in DNA: TGCAGTGCTAGAGTTCCTAGCGGGGGGGCTAAAGAGACCCAGTACTTC. It is translated as CSARVPSGGAKETQYF.

As for this clonotype: One end of the junction fails to match germline, which may point to a read error. The genes are TRBV7-7 and TRBJ1-1; D gene unclear. The CDR3 runs 13 residues. Germline CDR1 SSHAT, CDR2 FNYEAQ (reference sequence). This chain's CDR3 is CASRLDPDTEAFF. The DNA for the CDR3 is TGTGCCAGCCGCTTAGATCCCGACACTGAAGCTTTCTTT. Full variable domain (remainder filled in from reference TRBV7-7 and TRBJ1-1): GAGVSQSPRYKVTKRGQDVTLRCDPISSHATLYWYQQALGQGPEFLTYFNYEAQPDKSGLPSDRFSAERPEGSISTLTIQRTEQRDSAMYRCASRLDPDTEAFFGQGTRLTVV.